These T cell receptor beta chains were read from a single sample in a study of T cell repertoires in cytomegalovirus infection. TCRdb passed the reads through MiXCR, listing each CDR3 protein once. The sample records 300,000 to 450,000 distinct CDR3 sequences, about a sixth being singletons. The sample consisted of PBMCs. The receptor source for this set is a human donor in good health (CMV status not recorded). Some clones in this sample may be carry-over from other donors' samples. The CDR3 runs from the conserved cysteine through the conserved F or W. A D gene is named only where the DNA matches it firmly. Clone sizes are given selectively: once, few, many, or a class where the clone is expanded.

clone size | J gene | D gene | V gene | CDR3 DNA | CDR3 protein
- | TRBJ1-1 | - | TRBV12-3/TRBV12-4 | TGTGCCAGCAGTTTATATCTGACTGAAGCTTTCTTT | CASSLYLTEAFF
many | TRBJ2-1 | TRBD2 | TRBV7-2 | TGTGCCAGCAGCCATCGAGGACTAGCGGGAGGGGGGCATGAGCAGTTCTTC | CASSHRGLAGGGHEQFF
- | TRBJ1-1 | - | TRBV11-2 | TGTGCCAGCAGCCGTGACGATAGGGGCACTGAAGCTTTCTTT | CASSRDDRGTEAFF
- | TRBJ2-2 | - | TRBV10-3 | TGTGCCATCAGCCACATGGACGGGGAGCTGTTTTTT | CAISHMDGELFF
many | TRBJ1-5 | - | TRBV7-8 | TGTGCCAGCAGCTTAGGGTGGAGGGCTCCCGATCAGCCCCAGCATTTT | CASSLGWRAPDQPQHF
- | TRBJ2-5 | TRBD2 | TRBV11-2 | TGTGCCAGCAGCTTCGAGCGGGGGGCCGGGGCCCAGTACTTC | CASSFERGAGAQYF
many | TRBJ2-2 | - | TRBV7-2 | TGTGCCAGCAGCTTATTTCTCGGGAGCACCGGGGAGCTGTTTTTT | CASSLFLGSTGELFF
- | TRBJ2-1 | - | TRBV5-1 | TGCGCCAGCAGCTTGGGATCCATCAATGAGCAGTTCTTC | CASSLGSINEQFF
many | TRBJ2-7 | - | TRBV7-2 | TGTGCCAGCAGCTTAGTGGTGCGTGGCTCATACGAGCAGTACTTC | CASSLVVRGSYEQYF
- | TRBJ1-1 | - | TRBV28 | TGTGCCAGCAGTTTGTTAGGGTTCCCCCTTGAAGCTTTCTTT | CASSLLGFPLEAFF
- | TRBJ2-1 | - | TRBV3-1 | TGTGCCAGCAGCCAAAGGCTCGAAAATGAGCAGTTCTTC | CASSQRLENEQFF
few | TRBJ2-1 | - | TRBV5-1 | TGCGCCAGCAGAAGGACAGCCGCTGAGGACAATGAGCAGTTCTTC | CASRRTAAEDNEQFF
many | TRBJ2-4 | - | TRBV7-2 | TGTGCCAGCAGCCGAACAGGGTTCAAAAACATTCAGTACTTC | CASSRTGFKNIQYF
few | TRBJ1-5 | - | TRBV20-1 | TGCAGTGCTTTCGTTACGGGGTACGGCAATCAGCCCCAGCATTTT | CSAFVTGYGNQPQHF
- | TRBJ1-6 | - | TRBV5-3 | TGTGCCAGCAGCTTGGGAGGGACTGAGCCTTCACCCCTCCACTTT | CASSLGGTEPSPLHF
- | TRBJ2-7 | - | TRBV4-3 | TGCGCCAGCAGCCATGTGGGACCGAGGAACGAGCAGTACTTC | CASSHVGPRNEQYF
few | TRBJ1-2 | - | TRBV25-1 | TGTGCCAGCTACACCAACAGGGAGGGAGGCTACACCTTC | CASYTNREGGYTF
many | TRBJ1-4 | - | TRBV7-2 | TGTGCCAGCAGCCCCAGGGTATTGGGGAGTGAAAAACTGTTTTTT | CASSPRVLGSEKLFF
- | TRBJ2-1 | TRBD2 | TRBV6-5 | TGTGCCAGCAGTTTAGATGGACTAGCGGGAAACTCCTACAATGAGCAGTTCTTC | CASSLDGLAGNSYNEQFF
many | TRBJ1-1 | - | TRBV7-8 | TGTGCCAGCAGCCGAGGGGTAAACACTGAAGCTTTCTTT | CASSRGVNTEAFF
many | TRBJ2-3 | TRBD2 | TRBV7-9 | TGTGCCAGCAGCTCGGGGGGTCCCGCGGATACGCAGTATTTT | CASSSGGPADTQYF
- | TRBJ2-1 | TRBD2 | TRBV12-3/TRBV12-4 | TGTGCCAGCAGCCGCCGCAAGGGAGCGGGGGTTAATGAGCAGTTCTTC | CASSRRKGAGVNEQFF
few | TRBJ1-6 | - | TRBV5-1 | TGCGCCAGCAGTATTGTGGGGGGACGCTCACCCCTCCACTTT | CASSIVGGRSPLHF
- | TRBJ1-2 | - | TRBV7-8 | TGTGCCAGCAGCTTAGGGGGTATCCGGGGCTACACCTTC | CASSLGGIRGYTF
many | TRBJ1-4 | - | TRBV7-9 | TGTGCCAGCAGCCCCACCGGGACAAGTAATGAAAAACTGTTTTTT | CASSPTGTSNEKLFF
many | TRBJ2-1 | TRBD2 | TRBV7-8 | TGTGCCAGCAGCTTACAGGGAAGCGGGGGGAGTGGCTACAATGAGCAGTTCTTC | CASSLQGSGGSGYNEQFF
few | TRBJ1-3 | - | TRBV12-3/TRBV12-4 | TGTGCCAGCACCACCCTCGGAAACACCATATATTTT | CASTTLGNTIYF
few | TRBJ1-6 | TRBD1 | TRBV2 | TGTGCCAGCAACCGTGGACAGGGTTATTCACCCCTCCACTTT | CASNRGQGYSPLHF
few | TRBJ2-1 | - | TRBV12-3/TRBV12-4 | TGTGCCAGCGCGCATGGGGGGCCCTCCTACAATGAGCAGTTCTTC | CASAHGGPSYNEQFF
- | TRBJ1-6 | - | TRBV4-3 | TGCGCCAGCAGCCAAGATCCTTTCTCCTCACCCCTCCACTTT | CASSQDPFSSPLHF
few | TRBJ1-1 | - | TRBV5-1 | TGCGCCAGCAGCTTGGCAGGACGGGCCGTAGTGATCTTT | CASSLAGRAVVIF
many | TRBJ2-1 | - | TRBV7-2 | TGTGCCAGCAGCTTAGGCGGCGGAATCTACAATGAGCAGTTCTTC | CASSLGGGIYNEQFF
- | TRBJ1-2 | - | TRBV7-9 | TGTGCCAGCAGCTTTGGGGAGTTGGGCTACACCTTC | CASSFGELGYTF
- | TRBJ2-5 | - | TRBV5-1 | TGCGCCAGCAGCTTGTTGACCGACGAAGAGACCCAGTACTTC | CASSLLTDEETQYF
- | TRBJ2-3 | - | TRBV30 | TGTGCCTGGAGTGTAGGCGTTAGCACAGATACGCAGTATTTT | CAWSVGVSTDTQYF
many | TRBJ1-6 | - | TRBV7-9 | TGTGCCAGCAGCCCCGATACGGGCTCCTATAATTCACCCCTCCACTTT | CASSPDTGSYNSPLHF
- | TRBJ1-1 | TRBD1 | TRBV7-2 | TGTGCCAGCAGCTTAGAGGCAGGGGGCACTGAAGCTTTCTTT | CASSLEAGGTEAFF
many | TRBJ2-5 | - | TRBV7-2 | TGTGCCAGCAGCTTAGTGCCAGACGACCCCATATGGACCCAGTACTTC | CASSLVPDDPIWTQYF
- | TRBJ1-5 | TRBD1 | TRBV7-2 | TGTGCCAGCAGCTTAGGTTCGGGACAGAACAATCAGCCCCAGCATTTT | CASSLGSGQNNQPQHF
many | TRBJ2-2 | TRBD2 | TRBV27 | TGTGCCAGCAGTTACGGGGTTCTGAGCGGGGGCACCGGGGAGCTGTTTTTT | CASSYGVLSGGTGELFF
- | TRBJ1-6 | - | TRBV27 | TGTGCCAGCAGCTTCCAGTCGGCGTGGTCCGGTTCACCCCTCCACTTT | CASSFQSAWSGSPLHF
- | TRBJ1-4 | - | TRBV7-9 | TGTGCCAGCAGTTTTAGTACAACTAATGAAAAACTGTTTTTT | CASSFSTTNEKLFF
- | TRBJ1-6 | - | TRBV5-5 | TGTGCCAGCAGCTTAATCCCAACTGGACGCTCACCCCTCCACTTT | CASSLIPTGRSPLHF
- | TRBJ2-7 | TRBD2 | TRBV7-2 | TGTGCCAGCAGCTTAGTCTCCCACCCTCTAGCGGGAGGTAGTTACGAGCAGTACTTC | CASSLVSHPLAGGSYEQYF
few | TRBJ2-2 | - | TRBV7-2 | TGTGCCACGGCTCTAGCCTCGCCCGGGGAGCTGTTTTTT | CATALASPGELFF
few | TRBJ2-5 | - | TRBV5-4 | TGTGCCAGCAGCCCCACGGGGGAAGAGACCCAGTACTTC | CASSPTGEETQYF
few | TRBJ2-5 | TRBD1 | TRBV7-2 | TGTGCCAGCAGCCGCCAGGGACAGCGCCAAGAGACCCAGTACTTC | CASSRQGQRQETQYF
- | TRBJ2-2 | TRBD1 | TRBV2 | TGTGCCAGCAGTGAAGCGACAGGGGGCACCGGGGAGCTGTTTTTT | CASSEATGGTGELFF
- | TRBJ2-6 | TRBD1 | TRBV6-2/TRBV6-3 | TGTGCCAGCAGTCATATTACCGGACAGGGATCTGGGGCCAACGTCCTGACTTTC | CASSHITGQGSGANVLTF
- | TRBJ1-1 | - | TRBV30 | TGTGCCTGGAGCCCCAGGTGGTTCAGCATAATGAACACTGAAGCTTTCTTT | CAWSPRWFSIMNTEAFF
- | TRBJ2-3 | TRBD1 | TRBV29-1 | TGCAGCGTTGAAGATGGGTTTAAGACAGGGGTCGGCACAGATACGCAGTATTTT | CSVEDGFKTGVGTDTQYF
- | TRBJ2-1 | TRBD2 | TRBV12-3/TRBV12-4 | TGTGCCAGCAGCCTACCCCTAGCGGGGGGGAATGAGCAGTTCTTC | CASSLPLAGGNEQFF
many | TRBJ2-5 | - | TRBV7-2 | TGTGCCAGCAGCTTACTGGGGTGGGGGACCCAGTACTTC | CASSLLGWGTQYF